This T cell receptor beta chain was recorded in a study of blood T cell repertoires in COVID-19. CDR1 and CDR2 (germline): MNHEY, SMNVEV (reference sequence). Trimming removed 1 base from V and 9 bases from J, with 10 bases in between. The CDR3 is 13 amino acids. The assay was immunoSEQ multiplex PCR, and TCRdb's table has in-frame clones only and misses some. The sample records approximately 500,000 clones, 85% to 90% being singletons. The gene calls are TRBV27 and TRBJ2-1; D ambiguous. The clonotype comes from a man between 18 and 29 years old with COVID-19, enrolled during active disease. Material for sequencing was peripheral blood. The chain's CDR3 is CASSLYSWLEQFF. The CDR3, as DNA: TGTGCCAGCAGTTTATATTCCTGGCTTGAGCAGTTCTTC.